This T cell receptor beta chain was observed in a study of blood T cell repertoires in COVID-19. In this sample, this clone turned up a few times. Measured with immunoSEQ multiplex PCR; TCRdb has only the in-frame clones, and not every one. The data hold roughly 190,000 clones, with under 90% observed a single time. The CDR3 contains 14 residues. V dropped 4 bases and J dropped 3 bases, with 10 bases sitting between them. Germline assignment: CDR1 SNHLY and CDR2 FYNNEI. Sequenced sample: peripheral blood. The chain carries TRBV2 and TRBJ1-3; weak D call: TRBD1 (6 bases). The sequence came from a man younger than 45 with active or convalescent COVID-19. Written as DNA, the CDR3 is TGTGCCAGCAGTGCTGCAGGGGATGGAAACACCATATATTTT. Encoded protein: CASSAAGDGNTIYF.